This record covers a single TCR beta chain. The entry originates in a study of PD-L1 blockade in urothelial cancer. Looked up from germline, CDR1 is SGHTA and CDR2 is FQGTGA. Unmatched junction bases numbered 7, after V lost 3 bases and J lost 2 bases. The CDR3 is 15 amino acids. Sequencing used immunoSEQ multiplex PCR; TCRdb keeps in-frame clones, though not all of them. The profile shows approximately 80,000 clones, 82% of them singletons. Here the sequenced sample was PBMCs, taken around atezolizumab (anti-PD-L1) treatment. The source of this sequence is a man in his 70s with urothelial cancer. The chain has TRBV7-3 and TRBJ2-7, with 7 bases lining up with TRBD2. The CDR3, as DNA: TGTGCCAGCAGCTTTAATATTGGGGGGGCCTACGAGCAGTACTTC. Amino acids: CASSFNIGGAYEQYF.